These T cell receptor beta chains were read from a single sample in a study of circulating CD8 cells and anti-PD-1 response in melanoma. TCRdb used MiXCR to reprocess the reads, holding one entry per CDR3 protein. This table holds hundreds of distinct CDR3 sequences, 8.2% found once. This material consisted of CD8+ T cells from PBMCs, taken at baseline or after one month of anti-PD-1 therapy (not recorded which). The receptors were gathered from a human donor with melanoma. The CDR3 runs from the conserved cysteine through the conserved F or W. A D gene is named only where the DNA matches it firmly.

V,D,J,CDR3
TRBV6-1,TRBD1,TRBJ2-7,CASWDSLDYEQYF
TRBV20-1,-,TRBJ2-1,CGTFAAYNEQFF
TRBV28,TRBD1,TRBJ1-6,CASSTFQGAARDSPLHF
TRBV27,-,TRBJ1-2,CASSGGQTYYGYTF
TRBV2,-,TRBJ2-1,CASSDPGASYNEQFF
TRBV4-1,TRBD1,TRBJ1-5,CASSPPGQGNQPQHF
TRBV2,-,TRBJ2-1,CASSDPSEATSDEQFF
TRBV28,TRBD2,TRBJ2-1,CASSLTSGLARNEQFF
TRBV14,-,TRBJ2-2,CASSLRQNTGELFF
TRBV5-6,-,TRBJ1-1,CASSPAGTEAFF
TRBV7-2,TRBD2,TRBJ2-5,CASSLVAGRREETQYF
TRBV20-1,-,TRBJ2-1,CSACDLLLGNEQFF
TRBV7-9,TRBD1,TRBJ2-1,CASSPRDRDPHSYNEQFF
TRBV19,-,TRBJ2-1,CASSIYDGWAGNEQFF
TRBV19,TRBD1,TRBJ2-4,CASIGDSRNIQYF
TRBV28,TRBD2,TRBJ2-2,CASSGFGTSGASGTGELSF
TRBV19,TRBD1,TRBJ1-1,CASDRVPNTEAFF
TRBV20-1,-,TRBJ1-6,CSAWDGRSPLHF
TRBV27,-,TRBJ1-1,CASRSGQTNTEAFF
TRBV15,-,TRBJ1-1,CATSRDLVQYRAGTEAFF
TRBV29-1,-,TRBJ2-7,CSAEGRDPLGAYEQYF
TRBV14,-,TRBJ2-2,CASSQVPNTGELFF
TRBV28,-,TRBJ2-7,CASSTRDSRRYYEQYF
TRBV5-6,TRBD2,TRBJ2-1,CASSSRGLAGSPYNEQFF
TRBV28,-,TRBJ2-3,CASNGGTDTQYF
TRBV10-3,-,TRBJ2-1,CAISESTQNSYNEQFF
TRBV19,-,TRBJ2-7,CASSSPSSYEQYF